This T cell receptor beta chain appears in the sequencing data of a study of blood T cells in healthy people across ages. Study-wide results and limits: With unsorted PBMCs, a conclusive comparison of naive versus antigen-experienced cells was not possible.

This CDR3 is 14 amino acids long. V was trimmed by 1 base and J by 5 bases, leaving 9 bases between them. Germline V lookup: CDR1 SGHTA, CDR2 FQGNSA. This clonotype was found a few times. What it binds is not known. Healthy Caucasian individuals from Russia aged about 6 to 90 were enrolled as donors. A second about 6 to 12 cycle PCR used barcoded and J-beta primers. All cDNA molecules were each tagged by a template-switch adaptor with 12 random nucleotides. A single record per CDR3 protein comes from TCRdb applying MiXCR to the 5' RACE reads. The data hold 1.5 million to 2 million distinct CDR3 sequences, with about 39% observed a single time.

The receptor was derived from a human donor in good health. The J gene is TRBJ1-5, the V gene TRBV7-2; D is unresolved. The specimen was blood. The CDR3, as DNA: TGTGCCAGCAGCTTAGTACAGATAGATCAGCCCCAGCATTTT. It translates to CASSLVQIDQPQHF.